This passage covers 4 T cell receptor beta chains from one sample sequenced in a study of blood T cell repertoires in COVID-19. Assay: immunoSEQ multiplex PCR; the TCRdb copy retains only in-frame clones and omits some. The repertoire holds around 330,000 clones, with around nine tenths as singletons. Sequences were obtained from PBMCs or T cells enriched from blood (not recorded which). Receptors were obtained from a man in his 60s who had recovered from COVID-19.

The chain couples TRBV7-9 to TRBJ2-3, with TRBD2 matching 12 bases. V dropped 5 bases and J dropped 6; count of bases not matched to a gene: 3. CDR1 and CDR2 from the germline V gene are SEHNR and FQNEAQ (reference sequence). The CDR3 length is 14 residues. This chain's CDR3 is CASSTLAGGDTQYF. CDR3 nucleotide sequence: TGTGCCAGCAGCACCCTAGCGGGAGGGGATACGCAGTATTTT.

The chain employs TRBV6-6 and TRBJ1-1; D is unclear. In germline, CDR1 is MNHNY, CDR2 SVGAGI (reference sequence). Trimming removed 7 bases at V and 8 bases at J, with 17 bases between. This CDR3 is built from 13 residues. This CDR3 reads CASTRSPGGEAFF. Here the CDR3 DNA reads TGTGCCAGCACTCGCTCTCCGGGAGGAGAAGCTTTCTTT.

This chain uses TRBV10-3 with TRBJ1-1; D not certain. Trimming took off 10 bases at V and 0 bases at J, with 12 bases between the two ends. This CDR3 has 13 amino acids. The germline V gene encodes CDR1 ENHRY and CDR2 SYGVKD. In nucleotides, the CDR3 is TGTGCCACCAGACCCGGGGTGAACACTGAAGCTTTCTTT. This sequence encodes CATRPGVNTEAFF.

This chain uses TRBV4-3 with TRBJ2-2, with TRBD1 matching over 8 bases. Germline CDR1 is LGHNA and CDR2 is YSLEER. After removal of 1 base from V and 6 bases from J, the junction contained 1 base not matched to a gene. The CDR3 has 14 amino acids. In DNA form, the CDR3 reads TGCGCCAGCAGCCAAGGACAGGGGCCCGGGGAGCTGTTTTTT. Its protein product is CASSQGQGPGELFF.